This T cell receptor beta chain comes out of a study of blood T cell repertoires in COVID-19. The protocol was immunoSEQ multiplex PCR, while the TCRdb copy is restricted to in-frame clones and leaves out a portion. The sample yields 200,000 to 250,000 clones, 82% seen once. Germline V lookup: CDR1 GTSNPN, CDR2 SVGIG (reference sequence). V dropped 0 bases and J dropped 0 bases, with 12 bases sitting between them. The CDR3 is made up of 15 amino acids. The chain links TRBV30 to TRBJ2-7; perhaps TRBD2 as D (5 bases). This sequence was found in a woman in her 70s with COVID-19, enrolled during active disease. Sequences were obtained from peripheral blood. CDR3: CAWSVEGWPSYEQYF. The CDR3 DNA sequence: TGTGCCTGGAGTGTCGAGGGCTGGCCCTCCTACGAGCAGTACTTC.